This TCR beta chain was documented in a study of blood T cell repertoires in COVID-19. The wider study: The study drew acute and convalescent COVID-19 samples from the United States, Italy and Spain.

Assay: immunoSEQ multiplex PCR; the TCRdb copy retains only in-frame clones and omits some. Among 140,000 to 150,000 clones, approximately 89% were seen once, and the ten largest hold 1.7%. The CDR3 runs 15 residues. Germline V CDR1 and CDR2: SGDLS, YYNGEE. The trim removed 6 bases at V and 4 bases at J, leaving 9 bases unmatched. This clone was seen once. The sequence was collected from a woman aged 45 to 65 with acute or convalescent COVID-19. The chain is built from TRBV9 and TRBJ1-2; 10 bases align to TRBD1. Sequencing was done on a sample of peripheral blood. The CDR3 loop reads CASTEGTGDSYGYTF. The CDR3 DNA follows: TGTGCCAGCACCGAGGGGACAGGGGATTCCTATGGCTACACCTTC.